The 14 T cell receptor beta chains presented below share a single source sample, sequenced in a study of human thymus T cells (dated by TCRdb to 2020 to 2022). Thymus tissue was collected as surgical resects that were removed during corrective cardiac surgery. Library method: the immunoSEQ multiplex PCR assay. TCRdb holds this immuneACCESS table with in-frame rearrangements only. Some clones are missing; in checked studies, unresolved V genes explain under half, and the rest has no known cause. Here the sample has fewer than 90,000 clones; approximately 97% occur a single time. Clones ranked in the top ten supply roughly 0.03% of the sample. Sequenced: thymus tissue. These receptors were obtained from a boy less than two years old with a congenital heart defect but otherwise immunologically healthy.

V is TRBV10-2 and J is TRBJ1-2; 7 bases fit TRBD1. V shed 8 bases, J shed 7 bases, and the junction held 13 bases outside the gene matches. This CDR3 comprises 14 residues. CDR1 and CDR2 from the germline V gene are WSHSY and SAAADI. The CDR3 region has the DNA TGCGCCAGCCAGGGGGGCAGCCAGTGGAGTGGCTACACCTTC. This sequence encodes CASQGGSQWSGYTF.

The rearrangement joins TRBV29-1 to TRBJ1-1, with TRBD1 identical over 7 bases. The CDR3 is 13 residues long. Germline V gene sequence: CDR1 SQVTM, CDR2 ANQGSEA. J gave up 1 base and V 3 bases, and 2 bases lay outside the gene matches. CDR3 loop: CSVEGQTNTEAFF. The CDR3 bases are TGCAGCGTTGAGGGACAGACGAACACTGAAGCTTTCTTT.

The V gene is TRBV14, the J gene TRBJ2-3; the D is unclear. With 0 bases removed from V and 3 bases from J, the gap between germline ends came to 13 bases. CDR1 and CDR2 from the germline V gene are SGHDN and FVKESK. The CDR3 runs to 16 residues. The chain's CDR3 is CASSQEGRERTDTQYF. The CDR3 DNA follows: TGTGCCAGCAGCCAAGAGGGAAGGGAAAGGACAGATACGCAGTATTTT.

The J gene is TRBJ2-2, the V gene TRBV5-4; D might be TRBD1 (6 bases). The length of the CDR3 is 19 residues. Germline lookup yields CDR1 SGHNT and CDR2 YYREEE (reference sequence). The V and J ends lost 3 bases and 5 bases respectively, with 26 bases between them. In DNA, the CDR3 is TGTGCCAGCAGCTCGCGAGACCTTACGTCCGGAAGGGGGACCGGGGAGCTGTTTTTT. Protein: CASSSRDLTSGRGTGELFF.

DNA of the CDR3: TGTGCCAGCAGCCAAGAGGGGACAGCAATTTTCGGAAGGTACGAGCAGTACTTC. Translated, it gives CASSQEGTAIFGRYEQYF. The chain employs TRBV4-2 and TRBJ2-7, with 7 nucleotides matching TRBD1. Germline V gene sequence: CDR1 LGHNA, CDR2 YNFKEQ. Trimming cost V 0 bases and J 4 bases; bases outside gene matches: 15. This CDR3 contains 18 residues.

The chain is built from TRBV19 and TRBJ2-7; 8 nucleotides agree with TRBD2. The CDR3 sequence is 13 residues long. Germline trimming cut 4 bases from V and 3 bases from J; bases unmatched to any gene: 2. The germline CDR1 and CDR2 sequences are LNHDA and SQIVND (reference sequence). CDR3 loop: CASSSGTSYEQYF. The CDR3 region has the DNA TGTGCCAGTAGTAGTGGGACTAGCTACGAGCAGTACTTC.

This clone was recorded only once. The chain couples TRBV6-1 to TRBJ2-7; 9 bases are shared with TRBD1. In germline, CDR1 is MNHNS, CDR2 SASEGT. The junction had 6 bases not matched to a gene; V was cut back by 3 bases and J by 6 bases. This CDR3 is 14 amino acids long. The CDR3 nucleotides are TGTGCCAGCAGTGAGGGACAGGGATCCCTCGAGCAGTACTTC. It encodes CASSEGQGSLEQYF.

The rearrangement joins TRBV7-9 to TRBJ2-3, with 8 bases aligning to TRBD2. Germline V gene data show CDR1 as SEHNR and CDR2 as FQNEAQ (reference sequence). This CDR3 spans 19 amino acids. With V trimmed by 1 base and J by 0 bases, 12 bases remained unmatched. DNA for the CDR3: TGTGCCAGCAGCTTAGTAAGCGGGAGAGAATTAACTAGCACAGATACGCAGTATTTT. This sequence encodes CASSLVSGRELTSTDTQYF.

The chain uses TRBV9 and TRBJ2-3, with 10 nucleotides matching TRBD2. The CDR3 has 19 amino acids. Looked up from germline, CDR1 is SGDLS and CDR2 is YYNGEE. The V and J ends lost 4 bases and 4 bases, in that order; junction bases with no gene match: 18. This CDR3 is CASSSHLAGEEHVADTQYF. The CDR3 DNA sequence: TGTGCCAGCAGCTCACATCTAGCGGGGGAGGAACACGTGGCAGATACGCAGTATTTT.

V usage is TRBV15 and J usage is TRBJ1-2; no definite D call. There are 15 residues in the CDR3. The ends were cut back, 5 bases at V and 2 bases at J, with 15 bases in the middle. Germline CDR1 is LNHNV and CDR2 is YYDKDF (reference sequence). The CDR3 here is CATSGAQWVNYGYTF. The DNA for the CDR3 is TGTGCCACCAGCGGTGCACAGTGGGTGAACTATGGCTACACCTTC.

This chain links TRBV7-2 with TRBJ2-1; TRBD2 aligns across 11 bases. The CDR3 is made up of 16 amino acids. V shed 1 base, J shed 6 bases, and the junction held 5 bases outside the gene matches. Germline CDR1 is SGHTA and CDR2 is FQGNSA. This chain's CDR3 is CASSLVAGGNSNEQFF. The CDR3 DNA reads TGTGCCAGCAGCTTAGTAGCGGGGGGGAACTCCAATGAGCAGTTCTTC.

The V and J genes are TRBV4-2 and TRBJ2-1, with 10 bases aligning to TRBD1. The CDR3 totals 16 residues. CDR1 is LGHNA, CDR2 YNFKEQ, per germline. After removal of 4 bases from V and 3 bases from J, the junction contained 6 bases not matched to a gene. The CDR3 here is CASSPPGTGVYNEQFF. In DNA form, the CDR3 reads TGTGCCAGCAGCCCCCCCGGGACAGGGGTCTACAATGAGCAGTTCTTC.

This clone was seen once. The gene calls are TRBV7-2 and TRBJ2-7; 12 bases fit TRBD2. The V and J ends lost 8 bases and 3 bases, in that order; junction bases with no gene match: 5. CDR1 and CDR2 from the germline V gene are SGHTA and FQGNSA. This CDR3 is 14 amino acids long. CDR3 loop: CASGRTSGDYEQYF. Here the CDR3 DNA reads TGTGCCAGCGGGCGGACTAGCGGGGACTACGAGCAGTACTTC.

This CDR3 reads CASSLERGGHNEQFF. CDR3 sequence (DNA): TGTGCCAGCAGCTTGGAACGGGGGGGCCACAATGAGCAGTTCTTC. V gene TRBV5-8 combines with J gene TRBJ2-1; TRBD2 matches 8 bases. The length of the CDR3 is 15 residues. Germline V gene lookup returns CDR1 SGHTS and CDR2 YDEGEE. The V and J ends lost 0 bases and 5 bases, in that order; junction bases with no gene match: 4.